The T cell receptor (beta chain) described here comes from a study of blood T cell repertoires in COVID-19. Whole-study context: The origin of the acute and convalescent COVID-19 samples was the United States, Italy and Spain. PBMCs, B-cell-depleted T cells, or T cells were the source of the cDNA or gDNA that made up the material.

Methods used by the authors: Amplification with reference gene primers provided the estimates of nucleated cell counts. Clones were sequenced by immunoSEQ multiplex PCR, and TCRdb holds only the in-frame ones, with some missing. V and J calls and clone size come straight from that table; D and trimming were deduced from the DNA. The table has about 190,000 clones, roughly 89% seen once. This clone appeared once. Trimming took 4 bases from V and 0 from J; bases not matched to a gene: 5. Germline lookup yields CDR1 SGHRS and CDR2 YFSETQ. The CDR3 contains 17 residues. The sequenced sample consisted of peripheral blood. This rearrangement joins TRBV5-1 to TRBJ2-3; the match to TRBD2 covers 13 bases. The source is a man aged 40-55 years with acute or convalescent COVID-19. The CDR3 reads CASSPTSGGTSTDTQYF. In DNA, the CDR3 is TGCGCCAGCAGCCCGACTAGCGGGGGGACTAGCACAGATACGCAGTATTTT.